Shown below are 29 T cell receptor beta chains from a single sample sequenced in a study of Graves' ophthalmopathy and Graves' hyperthyroidism. RNA served as the template for amplifying TCR beta CDR3 regions. First-round RT-PCR with HTBI primers preceded a second-round multiplex PCR. Each CDR3 protein is one row after TCRdb ran MiXCR on the multiplex PCR reads. The table lists 1 million to 1.3 million distinct CDR3 sequences, about 38% of them singletons. Sequenced sample: peripheral blood or thyroid tissue (not recorded which). The receptors here all came from an adult man with Graves' hyperthyroidism.

V usage is TRBV15 and J usage is TRBJ2-5; D is unresolved. The CDR3 length is 15 residues. Trimming left V 4 bases short and J 6 bases short, with 18 bases between. CDR1 and CDR2 from the germline V gene are LNHNV and YYDKDF (reference sequence). The CDR3 loop is CATSKRIRWPKTQYF. As DNA, the CDR3 is TGTGCCACCAGCAAGCGAATACGGTGGCCTAAGACCCAGTACTTC.

This clonotype was found a few times. The chain couples TRBV28 to TRBJ1-6; D gene ambiguous. V was shortened by 5 bases and J by 9 bases, with 11 bases between the two germline ends. The length of the CDR3 is 13 residues. Germline V gene sequence: CDR1 MDHEN, CDR2 SYDVKM. The CDR3 loop is CASSPDLGSPLHF. The DNA for the CDR3 is TGTGCCAGCAGTCCGGACCTGGGTTCACCCCTCCACTTT. The full variable domain, rest sourced from reference TRBV28 and TRBJ1-6, is DVKVTQSSRYLVKRTGEKVFLECVQDMDHENMFWYRQDPGLGLRLIYFSYDVKMKEKGDIPEGYSVSREKKERFSLILESASTNQTSMYLCASSPDLGSPLHFGNGTRLTVT.

A few counts support this clonotype. The genes are TRBV20-1 and TRBJ2-5; D may correspond to TRBD1 or TRBD2 (5 bases each). Between the trimmed V and J ends, which lost 5 bases and 0 bases, there was a span of 22 bases. The CDR3 contains 17 residues. In germline, CDR1 is DFQATT, CDR2 SNEGSKA (reference sequence). The CDR3 coding sequence is TGCAGTGCTTGGGCCGCCCGGGGCCCCCAGAACCAAGAGACCCAGTACTTC. As protein: CSAWAARGPQNQETQYF.

The rearrangement joins TRBV3-1 to TRBJ2-5; 7 nucleotides line up with TRBD1. Germline V gene data show CDR1 as LGHDT and CDR2 as YNNKEL (reference sequence). The CDR3 covers 14 residues. V shed 1 base, J shed 4 bases, and the junction held 3 bases outside the gene matches. The CDR3 coding sequence is TGTGCCAGCAGCCAAGTGGGACAGAGAGAGACCCAGTACTTC. It specifies CASSQVGQRETQYF.

This clonotype was counted a few times. This rearrangement joins TRBV4-3 to TRBJ1-5; D not certain. The CDR3 is 15 amino acids. V was clipped by 0 bases and J by 3 bases, with 9 bases between them. The germline V gene has CDR1 LGHNA and CDR2 YSLEER. The CDR3 DNA is TGCGCCAGCAGCCAAGATGAAGTACCCAATCAGCCCCAGCATTTT. It codes for CASSQDEVPNQPQHF.

This clonotype was seen ten or more times. J is TRBJ1-2 and V is TRBV29-1; D gene uncertain. With 5 bases removed from V and 3 bases from J, the gap between germline ends came to 16 bases. There are 14 residues in the CDR3. Germline CDR1 is SQVTM and CDR2 is ANQGSEA. The CDR3 region is CSVQTSPSDYGYTF. In DNA, the CDR3 is TGCAGCGTTCAAACTTCCCCGAGTGACTATGGCTACACCTTC.

This sequence joins TRBV9 and TRBJ2-2, with 8 bases identical to TRBD2. The CDR3 sequence is 16 residues long. Unmatched junction bases numbered 7, after V lost 0 bases and J lost 6 bases. Germline V gives CDR1 SGDLS, CDR2 YYNGEE. The CDR3, as DNA: TGTGCCAGCAGCGTAGGAGCGGGGGTGTTCTCCGGGGAGCTGTTTTTT. Protein: CASSVGAGVFSGELFF.

The V and J genes are TRBV25-1 and TRBJ2-7; weak D call: TRBD1 (6 bases). Trimming pared 9 bases from V and 2 bases from J, leaving 14 bases between. CDR3 size: 13 residues. Germline CDR1 reads MGHDK; CDR2 reads SYGVNS. In DNA form, the CDR3 reads TGTGCCAGTGCCCAAGGACAGACCTACGAGCAGTACTTC. Translated: CASAQGQTYEQYF.

This clonotype has just one count. A much bigger clone sits one base away, suggesting this may be a read error. The chain joins TRBV19 to TRBJ1-5; 9 bases match TRBD1. From germline, CDR1 is LNHDA and CDR2 SQIVND (reference sequence). This CDR3 is 13 amino acids long. V lost 9 bases and J lost 5; bases outside the gene matches: 5. Here the CDR3 reads CASGQGTYQPQHF. CDR3 bases: TGTGCCAGCGGACAGGGGACCTATCAGCCCCAGCATTTT.

This clonotype was observed a handful of times. This may come from a read error, since a much larger clone is one base off. The J gene is TRBJ1-4, the V gene TRBV2; 9 bases fit TRBD1. V lost 6 bases and J lost 6; bases outside the gene matches: 5. Germline lookup yields CDR1 SNHLY and CDR2 FYNNEI. The CDR3 is 14 amino acids. In DNA, the CDR3 is TGTGCCAGCAGGGCCCGGACAGGGGATGAAAAACTGTTTTTT. This sequence encodes CASRARTGDEKLFF.

This clonotype was counted ten times or more. One junction end disagrees with the germline gene, perhaps due to a read error. The chain employs TRBV7-9 and TRBJ1-1; maybe TRBD1 (6 bases). There are 15 residues in the CDR3. Per the germline V gene, CDR1 is SEHNR and CDR2 is FQNEAQ (reference sequence). CDR3 DNA sequence: TGTGCCAGCAGCTTAACGGACAGCCTCCTTCAGGGTGCCGGATTT. Protein product: CASSLTDSLLQGAGF.

This clonotype was recorded many times. This chain links TRBV29-1 with TRBJ2-7, with 9 bases matching TRBD2. The germline gives CDR1 SQVTM, CDR2 ANQGSEA. Trimming took 3 bases from V and 5 from J; bases not matched to a gene: 8. This CDR3 comprises 14 residues. CDR3 coding DNA: TGCAGCGTTGAGCTAGCGGGACCGAGGAACGAGCAGTACTTC. Its protein product is CSVELAGPRNEQYF.

This clonotype was recorded at least ten times. CDR3 nucleotides: TGTGCCAGCATCCTTAAAAGGGAGATCCCAATTATTCATGAGACCCAGTACTTC. The encoded protein is CASILKREIPIIHETQYF. The chain uses TRBV2 and TRBJ2-5; a possible D gene is TRBD2 (5 bases). Germline values: CDR1 SNHLY, CDR2 FYNNEI. CDR3 length equals 18 residues. Trimming removed 7 bases from V and 5 bases from J, with 29 bases in between.

As to this clonotype: The CDR3 does not close with the conserved phenylalanine or tryptophan, likely indicating a read error. It is unclear where the CDR3 begins or ends on the DNA, so no DNA is shown, and the CDR3 is as TCRdb lists it. V usage is TRBV29-1 and J usage is TRBJ1-4. The CDR3 spans 11 amino acids, including both terminal residues. Germline CDR1 SQVTM, CDR2 ANQGSEA. The CDR3 loop is CSARRASGQVV.

This clonotype was detected a few times. V is TRBV5-8 and J is TRBJ2-2; 9 nucleotides match TRBD1. The CDR3 length is 14 residues. Per the germline V gene, CDR1 is SGHTS and CDR2 is YDEGEE. Trimming cost V 4 bases and J 6 bases; bases outside gene matches: 4. CDR3 nucleotide sequence: TGTGCCAGCAGCGGGACAGGGCTAGCCGGGGAGCTGTTTTTT. It codes for CASSGTGLAGELFF. Using reference TRBV5-8 and TRBJ2-2 for the parts outside the CDR3, the full variable domain is EAGVTQSPTHLIKTRGQQATLRCSPISGHTSVYWYQQALGLGLQFLLWYDEGEERNRGNFPPRFSGRQFPNYSSELNVNALELEDSALYLCASSGTGLAGELFFGEGSRLTVL.

V and J are TRBV19 and TRBJ2-3; D is possibly TRBD1 or TRBD2 (5 bases each). V lost 0 bases and J 8 bases, leaving 15 bases between the germline ends. Germline lookup yields CDR1 LNHDA and CDR2 SQIVND (reference sequence). This CDR3 spans 15 amino acids. Here the CDR3 reads CASSIEPGRLATQYF. The CDR3 DNA sequence: TGTGCCAGTAGTATAGAACCGGGACGATTGGCTACGCAGTATTTT.

The table lists this clonotype with a few counts. A clone one base away is much larger, so this may be a read error. The rearrangement joins TRBV29-1 to TRBJ2-6; D gene uncertain. There are 14 residues in the CDR3. Germline values: CDR1 SQVTM, CDR2 ANQGSEA. V was shortened by 0 bases and J by 1 base, with 4 bases between the two germline ends. The CDR3 reads CSVEDWSGANVLTF. The CDR3 DNA reads TGCAGCGTTGAAGATTGGTCTGGGGCCAACGTCCTGACTTTC.

The chain couples TRBV2 to TRBJ2-5, with D unresolved. The CDR3 totals 13 residues. Germline V gene lookup returns CDR1 SNHLY and CDR2 FYNNEI. The V end lost 5 bases, the J end lost 5 bases, and 12 bases lay between the germline ends. The CDR3 nucleotides read TGTGCCAGCAGTAGGCAGTTCGGGGAGACCCAGTACTTC. Translating gives CASSRQFGETQYF.

The rearrangement joins TRBV20-1 to TRBJ1-6; 8 nucleotides line up with TRBD1. Germline lookup yields CDR1 DFQATT and CDR2 SNEGSKA (reference sequence). The CDR3 contains 16 residues. J gave up 0 bases and V 5 bases, and 6 bases lay outside the gene matches. The CDR3 protein is CSAPGTGSSYNSPLHF. The CDR3, as DNA: TGCAGTGCTCCCGGGACAGGAAGCTCCTATAATTCACCCCTCCACTTT.

This clonotype was seen many times. The chain has TRBV2 and TRBJ2-7; possible D gene TRBD2, 6 bases. The CDR3 covers 16 residues. Germline V gives CDR1 SNHLY, CDR2 FYNNEI. The ends were cut back, 1 base at V and 3 bases at J, with 16 bases in the middle. CDR3 amino acids: CASSEGGGGDFYEQYF. The CDR3 nucleotides are TGTGCCAGCAGTGAAGGTGGAGGCGGGGATTTCTACGAGCAGTACTTC.

This clonotype was picked up many times. V gene TRBV11-2 combines with J gene TRBJ2-7, with D possibly TRBD1 on 6 matching bases. The germline V gene encodes CDR1 SGHAT and CDR2 FQNNGV. Trimming cost V 5 bases and J 1 base, with 12 bases left between them. This CDR3 region has 14 residues. CDR3 nucleotides: TGTGCCAGCAGCCGACAGGACCGATCCTACGAGCAGTACTTC. This sequence encodes CASSRQDRSYEQYF.

This clonotype was recorded at least ten times. The chain combines TRBV19 with TRBJ2-6; the D is unclear. This CDR3 is built from 16 residues. V lost 5 bases to trimming and J lost 0 bases, with 11 bases between them. Germline CDR1 is LNHDA and CDR2 is SQIVND (reference sequence). The CDR3 nucleotides read TGTGCCAGTAGTCTGATCGTGGGCTCTGGGGCCAACGTCCTGACTTTC. Translated: CASSLIVGSGANVLTF.

This chain joins TRBV3-1 and TRBJ1-2; D is unclear. Germline assignment: CDR1 LGHDT and CDR2 YNNKEL (reference sequence). V dropped 1 base and J dropped 8 bases, with 14 bases sitting between them. The CDR3 contains 14 residues. CDR3 DNA: TGTGCCAGCAGCCAAGGAGTTCCCGCCGGCGGCTACACCTTC. The encoded protein is CASSQGVPAGGYTF.

Here the CDR3 DNA reads TGTGCCAGCAGTCCCCCCCGGGGGCTAGCGGCCTACGAGCAGTACTTC. Protein sequence: CASSPPRGLAAYEQYF. The V call is TRBV12-3 or TRBV12-4, the J call TRBJ2-7, with D possibly matching TRBD2 (7 bases). Between the trimmed V and J ends, which lost 5 bases and 2 bases, there was a span of 19 bases. The CDR3 loop spans 16 amino acids.

This chain uses TRBV29-1 with TRBJ2-2; D might be TRBD2 (5 bases). CDR1 SQVTM and CDR2 ANQGSEA come from the germline V gene. This CDR3 contains 12 residues. Trimming removed 7 bases from V and 8 bases from J, with 14 bases in between. The CDR3 region is CSANGIGGELFF. Written as DNA, the CDR3 is TGCAGCGCCAACGGGATCGGGGGGGAGCTGTTTTTT.

This clonotype was seen a few times. The chain combines TRBV6-6 with TRBJ1-6, with D hard to call. The CDR3 totals 15 residues. Looked up from germline, CDR1 is MNHNY and CDR2 is SVGAGI (reference sequence). Trimming removed 7 bases at V and 7 bases at J, with 17 bases between. The CDR3 nucleotides read TGTGCCAGCACCCCGGTCCCGACCGGCAATTCACCCCTCCACTTT. Amino acid sequence: CASTPVPTGNSPLHF.

The chain is built from TRBV2 and TRBJ2-6, with a weak D call TRBD1 (6 bases). V was cut by 0 bases and J by 0 bases, with 18 bases left in between. Germline CDR1 SNHLY, CDR2 FYNNEI. The CDR3 is 20 residues long. CDR3 nucleotides: TGTGCCAGCAGTGAAGCGGGGGCTAGGGCCCCTAGCTCTGGGGCCAACGTCCTGACTTTC. It specifies CASSEAGARAPSSGANVLTF.

Turning to this clonotype: One junction end disagrees with the germline gene, perhaps due to a read error. V and J are TRBV10-3 and TRBJ2-2; TRBD2 matches at 9 bases. Germline values: CDR1 ENHRY, CDR2 SYGVKD. The CDR3 loop spans 16 amino acids. Here the CDR3 DNA reads TGTGCCAGCAGTGGCACTAGCGGGTCGAACACCGGGGAGCTGTTTTTT. Translating gives CASSGTSGSNTGELFF.

This chain connects TRBV29-1 to TRBJ2-7; D might be TRBD2 (5 bases). V was pared by 8 bases and J by 0 bases, with 11 bases between. The germline V gene encodes CDR1 SQVTM and CDR2 ANQGSEA. The CDR3 covers 12 residues. The CDR3 region is CSSQRNSYEQYF. As DNA, the CDR3 is TGCAGCAGTCAGCGGAACTCCTACGAGCAGTACTTC.